These T cell receptor beta chains were read from a single sample in a study of blood T cell repertoires in COVID-19. Assay used: immunoSEQ multiplex PCR; TCRdb lists only in-frame clones, some missing. The sample lists about 190,000 clones; about 82% were seen once. Sequenced material: peripheral blood. Receptors originate from a woman aged 30 to 39 with acute or convalescent COVID-19. CDR3s include the opening cysteine and the closing phenylalanine or tryptophan. The order of the fields is CDR3 DNA, CDR3 protein, D gene, clone size, J gene, V gene. D genes are given only for firm matches. For some rows the clone size is stated as once, few or many, or as a class when expanded; others skip it.

CDR3 DNA: TGTGCCTGGAGAGCGACAGGGAGAGCCTACGAGCAGTACTTC; CDR3 protein: CAWRATGRAYEQYF; D gene: TRBD1; clone size: NA; J gene: TRBJ2-7; V gene: TRBV30
CDR3 DNA: TGTGCCACCAGTGATCAGCGCTTCCCTGGGGCCAACGTCCTGACTTTC; CDR3 protein: CATSDQRFPGANVLTF; D gene: NA; clone size: NA; J gene: TRBJ2-6; V gene: TRBV24-1
CDR3 DNA: TGCGCCAGCAGCTTGGGGGTCGGAGTAGCGGGAGAGACCCAGTACTTC; CDR3 protein: CASSLGVGVAGETQYF; D gene: TRBD2; clone size: few; J gene: TRBJ2-5; V gene: TRBV5-1
CDR3 DNA: TGTGCCACCCGGGACACCCCGGGCGGCTACACCTTC; CDR3 protein: CATRDTPGGYTF; D gene: NA; clone size: NA; J gene: TRBJ1-2; V gene: TRBV25-1
CDR3 DNA: TGCGCCAGCAGCCTAGAGGGCGGTACAGGGAACAATGAGCAGTTCTTC; CDR3 protein: CASSLEGGTGNNEQFF; D gene: NA; clone size: NA; J gene: TRBJ2-1; V gene: TRBV4-1
CDR3 DNA: TGTGCCAGCACCGCGGCTGGAAACACCATATATTTT; CDR3 protein: CASTAAGNTIYF; D gene: NA; clone size: NA; J gene: TRBJ1-3; V gene: TRBV12-3/TRBV12-4
CDR3 DNA: TGCAGTGCTATAGTCACAGATACGCAGTATTTT; CDR3 protein: CSAIVTDTQYF; D gene: NA; clone size: NA; J gene: TRBJ2-3; V gene: TRBV20-1
CDR3 DNA: TGTGCCAGCAGCCAAGCCGTAGAAAAGACTAGCGGGGCGAATGAGCAGTTCTTC; CDR3 protein: CASSQAVEKTSGANEQFF; D gene: TRBD2; clone size: NA; J gene: TRBJ2-1; V gene: TRBV14
CDR3 DNA: TGTGCCTGGAGCCAGGAGGGGGCCCAAGGACCGCAGCATTTT; CDR3 protein: CAWSQEGAQGPQHF; D gene: TRBD1; clone size: once; J gene: TRBJ1-5; V gene: TRBV30
CDR3 DNA: TGTGCCAGCTCATTTTCGGGACAGCCCCGTAGGAGTCAGCCCCAGCATTTT; CDR3 protein: CASSFSGQPRRSQPQHF; D gene: TRBD1; clone size: NA; J gene: TRBJ1-5; V gene: TRBV18
CDR3 DNA: TGCGCCAGCAGCCAAGATCTGTCACAGGGCTACGAGCAGTACTTC; CDR3 protein: CASSQDLSQGYEQYF; D gene: NA; clone size: NA; J gene: TRBJ2-7; V gene: TRBV4-3
CDR3 DNA: TGTGCCAGCAGCCGGGGACAGGGCTCCTATGGCTACACCTTC; CDR3 protein: CASSRGQGSYGYTF; D gene: TRBD1; clone size: NA; J gene: TRBJ1-2; V gene: TRBV7-9
CDR3 DNA: TGTGCCAGCAGTGAATTGACAGGGCAGTTTCGATATAATTCACCCCTCCACTTT; CDR3 protein: CASSELTGQFRYNSPLHF; D gene: TRBD1; clone size: NA; J gene: TRBJ1-6; V gene: TRBV2
CDR3 DNA: TGTGCAAGTCGCTTACCCCCCCGGGGGGGTCGATACGAGCAGTACTTC; CDR3 protein: CASRLPPRGGRYEQYF; D gene: NA; clone size: NA; J gene: TRBJ2-7; V gene: TRBV12-2
CDR3 DNA: TGTGCCAGTAGTATTACCAGCGGGGGGGCTTCCTTGCTCGGGTGGACCCAGTACTTC; CDR3 protein: CASSITSGGASLLGWTQYF; D gene: TRBD2; clone size: NA; J gene: TRBJ2-5; V gene: TRBV19
CDR3 DNA: TGTGCCAGTAGTATTCGACTAGCGGGGGTGGAGACCCAGTACTTC; CDR3 protein: CASSIRLAGVETQYF; D gene: TRBD2; clone size: NA; J gene: TRBJ2-5; V gene: TRBV19
CDR3 DNA: TGTGCCAGTAGTATAGGAGGGCCCGGGGAGCTGTTTTTT; CDR3 protein: CASSIGGPGELFF; D gene: NA; clone size: NA; J gene: TRBJ2-2; V gene: TRBV19
CDR3 DNA: TGTGCCAGCAGCTTACCAAAGTCCCCAATGGGAGACGAGCAGTACTTC; CDR3 protein: CASSLPKSPMGDEQYF; D gene: NA; clone size: NA; J gene: TRBJ2-7; V gene: TRBV7-2
CDR3 DNA: TGCAGCTGTAGGGGGGGCGCAGGTGAAAAACTGTTTTTT; CDR3 protein: CSCRGGAGEKLFF; D gene: NA; clone size: NA; J gene: TRBJ1-4; V gene: TRBV29-1
CDR3 DNA: TGCGCCAGCAGCTTGATCGGGGTTTCCTACGAGCAGTACTTC; CDR3 protein: CASSLIGVSYEQYF; D gene: NA; clone size: NA; J gene: TRBJ2-7; V gene: TRBV5-1
CDR3 DNA: TGTGCCAGCAGGCGGGGTGGTGAGCAGTTCTTC; CDR3 protein: CASRRGGEQFF; D gene: NA; clone size: NA; J gene: TRBJ2-1; V gene: TRBV28
CDR3 DNA: TGCGCCAGCAGCGTAGCCGGTGGCGCGTTGGACGAGCAGTACTTC; CDR3 protein: CASSVAGGALDEQYF; D gene: NA; clone size: NA; J gene: TRBJ2-7; V gene: TRBV5-1
CDR3 DNA: TGTGCCAGCAGTTTAATTGGGGGGGCGCCCCTCCACTTT; CDR3 protein: CASSLIGGAPLHF; D gene: NA; clone size: NA; J gene: TRBJ1-6; V gene: TRBV12-3/TRBV12-4
CDR3 DNA: TGTGCCAGCAGTTTGACAGATAATCAGCCCCAGCATTTT; CDR3 protein: CASSLTDNQPQHF; D gene: NA; clone size: NA; J gene: TRBJ1-5; V gene: TRBV12-3/TRBV12-4
CDR3 DNA: TGTGCCAGCAGTTTAAAACAGGGTGTACTCTATGGCTACACCTTC; CDR3 protein: CASSLKQGVLYGYTF; D gene: NA; clone size: NA; J gene: TRBJ1-2; V gene: TRBV6-6
CDR3 DNA: TGTGCCAGTGCGAGAACGGGAGGGCTTATATCCTACGAGCAGTACTTC; CDR3 protein: CASARTGGLISYEQYF; D gene: TRBD2; clone size: NA; J gene: TRBJ2-7; V gene: TRBV19
CDR3 DNA: TGTGCCAGCAGTCCGGGGACAGGGAATAGAAACACCATATATTTT; CDR3 protein: CASSPGTGNRNTIYF; D gene: TRBD1; clone size: NA; J gene: TRBJ1-3; V gene: TRBV28
CDR3 DNA: TGCGCCAGCAGCTGGGGGACAGGGCGTACCTTC; CDR3 protein: CASSWGTGRTF; D gene: TRBD1; clone size: NA; J gene: TRBJ1-2; V gene: TRBV5-1
CDR3 DNA: TGTGCCAGCAGACCTCCCGGGACAGGGGGCTTAGGTGGCTACACCTTC; CDR3 protein: CASRPPGTGGLGGYTF; D gene: TRBD1; clone size: NA; J gene: TRBJ1-2; V gene: TRBV28
CDR3 DNA: TGTGCCAGTAGTATAGATCACAGGGCGGGCACTGAAGCTTTCTTT; CDR3 protein: CASSIDHRAGTEAFF; D gene: NA; clone size: NA; J gene: TRBJ1-1; V gene: TRBV19
CDR3 DNA: TGTGCCAGCAGCTTGGTAACAGGGGATAATGAAAAACTGTTTTTT; CDR3 protein: CASSLVTGDNEKLFF; D gene: TRBD1; clone size: NA; J gene: TRBJ1-4; V gene: TRBV5-6
CDR3 DNA: TGCGCCAGCAGCCTAACCAACAGGGGCGGGGATGGCTACACCTTC; CDR3 protein: CASSLTNRGGDGYTF; D gene: TRBD1; clone size: NA; J gene: TRBJ1-2; V gene: TRBV5-1
CDR3 DNA: TGTGCCAGCGGATTATTGGGGGCGAATTCACCCCTCCACTTT; CDR3 protein: CASGLLGANSPLHF; D gene: NA; clone size: NA; J gene: TRBJ1-6; V gene: TRBV27
CDR3 DNA: TGCAGCGTTGAGCCTGGGACAGGGCCCCTCGAGCAGTACTTC; CDR3 protein: CSVEPGTGPLEQYF; D gene: TRBD1; clone size: many; J gene: TRBJ2-7; V gene: TRBV29-1
CDR3 DNA: TGTGCCAGCAGCTCGGGACACAGGGGCGACACTGAAGCTTTCTTT; CDR3 protein: CASSSGHRGDTEAFF; D gene: TRBD1; clone size: NA; J gene: TRBJ1-1; V gene: TRBV11-3
CDR3 DNA: TGTGCCAGCAGCTTACAGAATGAAAAACTGTTTTTT; CDR3 protein: CASSLQNEKLFF; D gene: NA; clone size: once; J gene: TRBJ1-4; V gene: TRBV7-2
CDR3 DNA: TGTGCCAGCAGCTTAGCCGGAGGGGATGAAGCTTTCTTT; CDR3 protein: CASSLAGGDEAFF; D gene: NA; clone size: NA; J gene: TRBJ1-1; V gene: TRBV7-2
CDR3 DNA: TGTGCCAGCAGCCCATCTCAGGGTGGGAACACTGAAGCTTTCTTT; CDR3 protein: CASSPSQGGNTEAFF; D gene: NA; clone size: NA; J gene: TRBJ1-1; V gene: TRBV7-9
CDR3 DNA: TGTGCCAGCAGCCTAAAAAACAATGAGCAGTTCTTC; CDR3 protein: CASSLKNNEQFF; D gene: NA; clone size: NA; J gene: TRBJ2-1; V gene: TRBV9
CDR3 DNA: TGTGCCATCCCGGGAGTAGGAGAGCTGTTTTTT; CDR3 protein: CAIPGVGELFF; D gene: NA; clone size: NA; J gene: TRBJ2-2; V gene: TRBV12-3/TRBV12-4
CDR3 DNA: TGTGCCAGCAGGGCAGGGATGCGTGGAAACACCATATATTTT; CDR3 protein: CASRAGMRGNTIYF; D gene: NA; clone size: once; J gene: TRBJ1-3; V gene: TRBV6-5
CDR3 DNA: TGTGCCAGCAGCTTAAGAGGTGGGGGGACCTATTCTGGAAACACCATATATTTT; CDR3 protein: CASSLRGGGTYSGNTIYF; D gene: NA; clone size: NA; J gene: TRBJ1-3; V gene: TRBV11-2
CDR3 DNA: TGTGCCAGCAGCTCGAAAAAGACCGTGAGGGGCACAGATACGCAGTATTTT; CDR3 protein: CASSSKKTVRGTDTQYF; D gene: NA; clone size: NA; J gene: TRBJ2-3; V gene: TRBV5-4
CDR3 DNA: TGTGCCAGCAGCTTAGGAGGACAGGGTAGAAATGAGCAGTTCTTC; CDR3 protein: CASSLGGQGRNEQFF; D gene: TRBD1; clone size: many; J gene: TRBJ2-1; V gene: TRBV7-9
CDR3 DNA: TGTGCCAGCCGACTTGACTTCGACACTGAAGCTTTCTTT; CDR3 protein: CASRLDFDTEAFF; D gene: NA; clone size: NA; J gene: TRBJ1-1; V gene: TRBV12-3/TRBV12-4
CDR3 DNA: TGTGCCAGCAGCTTTCTCCCGAAGGCAGGGAGGTCCACTGAAGCTTTCTTT; CDR3 protein: CASSFLPKAGRSTEAFF; D gene: NA; clone size: NA; J gene: TRBJ1-1; V gene: TRBV11-2
CDR3 DNA: TGTGCCAGCAGTGAAATGGGACAGGGTAATCAGCCCCAGCATTTT; CDR3 protein: CASSEMGQGNQPQHF; D gene: TRBD1; clone size: NA; J gene: TRBJ1-5; V gene: TRBV2
CDR3 DNA: TGTGCCAGCAGCTTAGACAGGGGGCGAGAGACCCAGTACTTC; CDR3 protein: CASSLDRGRETQYF; D gene: TRBD1; clone size: NA; J gene: TRBJ2-5; V gene: TRBV7-2
CDR3 DNA: TGTGCCAGCAGTTTCACAGCTTTCCACCACACCTTC; CDR3 protein: CASSFTAFHHTF; D gene: NA; clone size: NA; J gene: TRBJ1-2; V gene: TRBV28
CDR3 DNA: TGTGCCAGCAGTTACGGGCAGAATTCACCCCTCCACTTT; CDR3 protein: CASSYGQNSPLHF; D gene: NA; clone size: few; J gene: TRBJ1-6; V gene: TRBV6-5
CDR3 DNA: TGCGCCAGCAAATGGGGGGCCGGGGAGCTGTTTTTT; CDR3 protein: CASKWGAGELFF; D gene: NA; clone size: NA; J gene: TRBJ2-2; V gene: TRBV5-1
CDR3 DNA: TGTGCCAGCAGCGGCACAGGGCTTGGCACTGAAGCTTTCTTT; CDR3 protein: CASSGTGLGTEAFF; D gene: NA; clone size: NA; J gene: TRBJ1-1; V gene: TRBV28
CDR3 DNA: TGTGCCAGCAGCGGCGCGGGACGGGTCCTCAATGAGCAGTTCTTC; CDR3 protein: CASSGAGRVLNEQFF; D gene: NA; clone size: NA; J gene: TRBJ2-1; V gene: TRBV9
CDR3 DNA: TGTGCCAGCCGGGGGGTGTTGGACTATGGCTACACCTTC; CDR3 protein: CASRGVLDYGYTF; D gene: NA; clone size: NA; J gene: TRBJ1-2; V gene: TRBV3-1/TRBV3-2
CDR3 DNA: TGTGCCAGCAGCGACCGGGACTTCCCCTACGAGCAGTACTTC; CDR3 protein: CASSDRDFPYEQYF; D gene: NA; clone size: NA; J gene: TRBJ2-7; V gene: TRBV5-4
CDR3 DNA: TGTGCCAGCAGCGATACCGGGACAGGGGCTGAAGCTTTCTTT; CDR3 protein: CASSDTGTGAEAFF; D gene: TRBD1; clone size: NA; J gene: TRBJ1-1; V gene: TRBV6-5
CDR3 DNA: TGTGCCAGCAGCTCGAAATGGGGGGGAACTAATGAAAAACTGTTTTTT; CDR3 protein: CASSSKWGGTNEKLFF; D gene: NA; clone size: NA; J gene: TRBJ1-4; V gene: TRBV7-6